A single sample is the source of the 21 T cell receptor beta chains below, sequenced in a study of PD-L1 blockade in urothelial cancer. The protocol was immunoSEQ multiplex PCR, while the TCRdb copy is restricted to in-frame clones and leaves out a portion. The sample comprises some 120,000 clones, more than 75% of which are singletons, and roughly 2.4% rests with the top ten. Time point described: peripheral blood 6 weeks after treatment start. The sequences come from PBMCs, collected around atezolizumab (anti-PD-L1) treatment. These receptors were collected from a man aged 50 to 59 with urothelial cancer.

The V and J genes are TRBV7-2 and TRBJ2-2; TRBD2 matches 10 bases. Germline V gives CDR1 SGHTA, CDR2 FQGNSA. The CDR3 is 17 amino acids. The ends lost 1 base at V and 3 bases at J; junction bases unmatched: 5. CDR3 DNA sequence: TGTGCCAGCAGCTTAGACGGACTAGCGGCATACACCGGGGAGCTGTTTTTT. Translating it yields CASSLDGLAAYTGELFF. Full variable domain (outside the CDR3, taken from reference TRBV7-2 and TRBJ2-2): GAGVSQSPSNKVTEKGKDVELRCDPISGHTALYWYRQSLGQGLEFLIYFQGNSAPDKSGLPSDRFSAERTGGSVSTLTIQRTQQEDSAVYLCASSLDGLAAYTGELFFGEGSRLTVL.

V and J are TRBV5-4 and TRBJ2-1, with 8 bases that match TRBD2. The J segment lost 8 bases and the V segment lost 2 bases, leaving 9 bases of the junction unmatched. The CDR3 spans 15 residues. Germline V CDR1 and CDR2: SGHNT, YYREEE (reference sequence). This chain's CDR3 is CASSLPGLGKDEQFF. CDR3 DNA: TGTGCCAGCAGCTTACCGGGACTAGGTAAGGATGAGCAGTTCTTC.

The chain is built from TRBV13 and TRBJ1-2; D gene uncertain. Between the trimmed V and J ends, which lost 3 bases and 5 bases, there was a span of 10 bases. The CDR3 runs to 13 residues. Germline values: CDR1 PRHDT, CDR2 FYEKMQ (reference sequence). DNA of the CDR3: TGTGCCAGCAGCTTTCAGGAGGAGTATGGCTACACCTTC. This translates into CASSFQEEYGYTF.

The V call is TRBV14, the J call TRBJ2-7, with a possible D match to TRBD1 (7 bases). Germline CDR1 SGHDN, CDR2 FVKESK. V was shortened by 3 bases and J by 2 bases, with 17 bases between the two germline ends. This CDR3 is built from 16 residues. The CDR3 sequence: CASSHSPQGTPYEQYF. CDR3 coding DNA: TGTGCCAGCAGCCACTCACCACAGGGGACTCCCTACGAGCAGTACTTC.

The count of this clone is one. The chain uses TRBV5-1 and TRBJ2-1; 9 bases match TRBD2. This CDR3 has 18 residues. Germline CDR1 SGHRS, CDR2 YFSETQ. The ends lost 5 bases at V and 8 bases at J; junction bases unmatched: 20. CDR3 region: CASSFQGSSGEGSHEQFF. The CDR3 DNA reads TGCGCCAGCAGTTTCCAGGGGTCTAGCGGGGAAGGAAGTCATGAGCAGTTCTTC.

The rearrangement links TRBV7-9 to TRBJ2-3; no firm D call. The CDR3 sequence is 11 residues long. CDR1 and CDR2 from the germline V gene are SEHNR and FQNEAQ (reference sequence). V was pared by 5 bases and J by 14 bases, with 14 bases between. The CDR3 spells CASSPLEKSYF. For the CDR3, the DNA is TGTGCCAGCAGCCCGCTAGAGAAGTCGTATTTT.

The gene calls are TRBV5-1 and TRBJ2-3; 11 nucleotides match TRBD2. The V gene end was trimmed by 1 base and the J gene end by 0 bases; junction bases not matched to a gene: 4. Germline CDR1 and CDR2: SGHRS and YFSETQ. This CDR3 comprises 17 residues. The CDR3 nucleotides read TGCGCCAGCAGCTTGACCGGGACTAGCGGTAGCACAGATACGCAGTATTTT. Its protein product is CASSLTGTSGSTDTQYF.

The chain's CDR3 is CASSVGQGGSNEQFF. The CDR3 DNA reads TGTGCCAGCAGCGTGGGGCAGGGAGGGAGCAATGAGCAGTTCTTC. The chain is built from TRBV9 and TRBJ2-1; 7 bases fit TRBD2. The V segment lost 2 bases and the J segment 6 bases; nucleotides outside the gene matches: 8. The CDR3 consists of 15 residues. Germline values: CDR1 SGDLS, CDR2 YYNGEE.

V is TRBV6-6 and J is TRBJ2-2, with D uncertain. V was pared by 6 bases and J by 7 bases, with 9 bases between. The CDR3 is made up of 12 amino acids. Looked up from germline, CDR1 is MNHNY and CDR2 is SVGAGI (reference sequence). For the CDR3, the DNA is TGTGCCAGCAGCCACGACATCGGGGAGCTGTTTTTT. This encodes CASSHDIGELFF.

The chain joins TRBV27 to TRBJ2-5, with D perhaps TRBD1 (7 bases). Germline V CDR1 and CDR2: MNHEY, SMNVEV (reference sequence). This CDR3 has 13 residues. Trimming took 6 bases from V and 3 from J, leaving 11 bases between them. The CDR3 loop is CASRRDRKETQYF. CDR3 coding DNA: TGTGCCAGCAGGCGGGACAGAAAAGAGACCCAGTACTTC.

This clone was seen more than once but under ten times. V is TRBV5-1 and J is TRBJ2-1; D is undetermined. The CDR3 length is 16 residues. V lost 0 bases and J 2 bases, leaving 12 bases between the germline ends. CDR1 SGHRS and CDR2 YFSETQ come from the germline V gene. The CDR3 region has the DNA TGCGCCAGCAGCTTGGGCCAGGCCAGTGCCTACAATGAGCAGTTCTTC. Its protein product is CASSLGQASAYNEQFF.

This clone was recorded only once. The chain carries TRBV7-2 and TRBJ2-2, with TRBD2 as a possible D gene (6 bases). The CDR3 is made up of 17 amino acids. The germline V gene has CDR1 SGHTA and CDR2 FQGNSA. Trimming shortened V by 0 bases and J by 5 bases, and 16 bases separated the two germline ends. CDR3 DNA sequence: TGTGCCAGCAGCTTAGCGTATGGGGGAGGAAGAACCGGGGAGCTGTTTTTT. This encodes CASSLAYGGGRTGELFF.

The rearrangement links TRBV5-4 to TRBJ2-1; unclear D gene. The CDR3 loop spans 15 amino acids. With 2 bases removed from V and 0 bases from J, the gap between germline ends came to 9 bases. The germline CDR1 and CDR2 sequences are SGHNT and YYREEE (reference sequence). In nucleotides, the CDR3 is TGTGCCAGCAGCTTTTTTCCTCTCTCCTACAATGAGCAGTTCTTC. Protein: CASSFFPLSYNEQFF. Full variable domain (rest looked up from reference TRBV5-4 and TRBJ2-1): ETGVTQSPTHLIKTRGQQVTLRCSSQSGHNTVSWYQQALGQGPQFIFQYYREEENGRGNFPPRFSGLQFPNYSSELNVNALELDDSALYLCASSFFPLSYNEQFFGPGTRLTVL.

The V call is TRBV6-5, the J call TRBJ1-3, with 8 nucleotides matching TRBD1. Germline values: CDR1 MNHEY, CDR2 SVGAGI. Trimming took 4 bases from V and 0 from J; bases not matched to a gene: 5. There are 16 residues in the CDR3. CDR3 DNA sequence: TGTGCCAGCAGTTCCAAAACAGGGGGCTCTGGAAACACCATATATTTT. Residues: CASSSKTGGSGNTIYF.

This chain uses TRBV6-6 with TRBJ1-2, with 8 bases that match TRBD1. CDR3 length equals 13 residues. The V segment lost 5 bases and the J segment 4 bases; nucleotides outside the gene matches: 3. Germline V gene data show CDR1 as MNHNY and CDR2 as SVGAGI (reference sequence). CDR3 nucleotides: TGTGCCAGCAGTCACGGACAGGGCTATGGCTACACCTTC. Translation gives CASSHGQGYGYTF.

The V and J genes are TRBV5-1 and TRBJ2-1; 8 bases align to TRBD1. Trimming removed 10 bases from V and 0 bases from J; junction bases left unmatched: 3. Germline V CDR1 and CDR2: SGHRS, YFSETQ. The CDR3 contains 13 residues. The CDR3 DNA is TGCGCCGGGGACAGGAGCTCCTACAATGAGCAGTTCTTC. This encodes CAGDRSSYNEQFF.

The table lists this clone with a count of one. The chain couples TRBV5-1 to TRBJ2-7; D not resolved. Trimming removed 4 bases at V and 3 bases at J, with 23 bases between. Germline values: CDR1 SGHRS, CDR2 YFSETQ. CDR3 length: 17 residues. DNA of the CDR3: TGCGCCAGCAGCCCCAATTCCGAGCGTCAATCGGGCTACGAGCAGTACTTC. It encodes CASSPNSERQSGYEQYF.

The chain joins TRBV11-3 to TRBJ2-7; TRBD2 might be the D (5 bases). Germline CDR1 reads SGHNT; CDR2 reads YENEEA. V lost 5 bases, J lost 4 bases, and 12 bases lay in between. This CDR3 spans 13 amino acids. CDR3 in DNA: TGTGCCAGCAGCCTGAAGAGCGGATACGAGCAGTACTTC. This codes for CASSLKSGYEQYF.

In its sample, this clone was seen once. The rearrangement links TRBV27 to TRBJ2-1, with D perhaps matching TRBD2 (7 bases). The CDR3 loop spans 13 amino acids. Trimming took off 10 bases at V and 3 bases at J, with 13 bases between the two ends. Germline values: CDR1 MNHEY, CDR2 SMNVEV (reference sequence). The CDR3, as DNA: TGTGCCACCGGAGCGGGACACTACAATGAGCAGTTCTTC. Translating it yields CATGAGHYNEQFF.

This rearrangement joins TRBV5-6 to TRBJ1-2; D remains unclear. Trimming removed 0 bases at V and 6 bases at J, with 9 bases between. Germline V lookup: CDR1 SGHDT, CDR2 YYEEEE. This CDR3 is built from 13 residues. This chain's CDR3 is CASSLGFRDGYTF. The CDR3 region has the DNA TGTGCCAGCAGCTTGGGTTTTCGGGATGGCTACACCTTC.

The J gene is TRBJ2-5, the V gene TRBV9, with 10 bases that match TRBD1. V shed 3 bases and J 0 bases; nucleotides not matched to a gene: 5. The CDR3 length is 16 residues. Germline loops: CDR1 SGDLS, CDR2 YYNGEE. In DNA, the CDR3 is TGTGCCAGCAGCGAGGGGACAGGGGTGTACCAAGAGACCCAGTACTTC. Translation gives CASSEGTGVYQETQYF.